Listed below are T cell receptor beta chains from one sample, sequenced in a study of T cell changes during pregnancy in multiple sclerosis. The data were produced by immunoSEQ multiplex PCR, yet TCRdb's version contains in-frame clones alone and is incomplete. The sample has approximately 57,000 clones, around 90% seen once. The source material was CD4+ T cells from peripheral blood mononuclear cells, sampled in the second trimester of pregnancy. All receptors come from a female donor with multiple sclerosis, enrolled in a pregnancy study. The CDR3 runs from the conserved cysteine through the conserved F or W. D genes are given only for firm matches. For some rows the clone size is stated as once, few or many, or as a class when expanded; others skip it.

size	J	V	D	DNA	CDR3
-	TRBJ2-2	TRBV19	-	TGTGCCAGTACCCATCTGGCGGCAGGGGTGGCCGGGGAGCTGTTTTTT	CASTHLAAGVAGELFF
-	TRBJ1-4	TRBV2	-	TGTGCCAGCAAGCCTACGATTAATGAAAAACTGTTTTTT	CASKPTINEKLFF
-	TRBJ2-7	TRBV7-8	-	TGTGCCAGCAGCTTAGGTGACAGAGTCTACGAGCAGTACTTC	CASSLGDRVYEQYF
-	TRBJ2-3	TRBV9	TRBD2	TGTGCCAGCAGCGCCCCTAGCGGGAGTCCCACAGATACGCAGTATTTT	CASSAPSGSPTDTQYF
-	TRBJ2-5	TRBV5-1	-	TGCGCCAGCAGCTTGTGGGCGCGGGGCCAAGAGACCCAGTACTTC	CASSLWARGQETQYF
-	TRBJ1-2	TRBV9	-	TGTGCCAGCAGCGGAGCATTCGGTAGTGGCTACACCTTC	CASSGAFGSGYTF
-	TRBJ2-1	TRBV19	TRBD2	TGTGCCAGTAGTACTGGGACTAGCGGGATAGGAGAGCAGTTCTTC	CASSTGTSGIGEQFF
-	TRBJ1-6	TRBV4-1	TRBD1	TGCGCCAGCAGCCCAACAGGGGGGATCGGATCCCTCCACTTT	CASSPTGGIGSLHF
once	TRBJ2-1	TRBV7-3	-	TGTGCCAGCAGCTCGGTAGGGGGTATAGAATACAATGAGCAGTTCTTC	CASSSVGGIEYNEQFF
once	TRBJ1-3	TRBV5-6	-	TGTGCCAGCAGCTTGGCCCCCGACAGGGGAAACACCATATATTTT	CASSLAPDRGNTIYF
-	TRBJ2-6	TRBV12-5	TRBD1	TGTGCTAGTGGTGGGTACAGGGGGCGCAGATCTGGGGCCAACGTCCTGACTTTC	CASGGYRGRRSGANVLTF
-	TRBJ2-1	TRBV19	TRBD2	TGTGCCAGTAGCACGACTAGCGGGACGGGTAATGAGCAGTTCTTC	CASSTTSGTGNEQFF
-	TRBJ1-1	TRBV4-1	-	TGCGCCAGCAGCCAAGAAAGGGCAGGGGTGAACACTGAAGCTTTCTTT	CASSQERAGVNTEAFF
once	TRBJ2-2	TRBV11-2	TRBD2	TGTGCCAGCAGCTTAGCGGGGGGGAGAGGGATCAACACCGGGGAGCTGTTTTTT	CASSLAGGRGINTGELFF
-	TRBJ2-5	TRBV19	TRBD1	TGTGCCAGTAGTGTAGACAGGGAAGAGACCCAGTACTTC	CASSVDREETQYF
-	TRBJ1-6	TRBV7-6	TRBD1	TGTGCCAGCAGCTTAGGGAACAGGGGCTATAATTCACCCCTCCACTTT	CASSLGNRGYNSPLHF
-	TRBJ1-2	TRBV19	-	TGTGCCAGTAGTATGGGCCAGGGATTTAACTATGGCTACACCTTC	CASSMGQGFNYGYTF
once	TRBJ2-3	TRBV5-1	TRBD2	TGCGCCAGCAGCTTGGAACTAGCGGGAAGAACAGATACGCAGTATTTT	CASSLELAGRTDTQYF
-	TRBJ2-7	TRBV4-2	TRBD2	TGTGCCAGCAGCCAGACTAGCGCCCGTGCCTACGAGCAGTACTTC	CASSQTSARAYEQYF
-	TRBJ1-2	TRBV6-5	-	TGTGCCAGCAGCCAGGGCTATGGCTACACCTTC	CASSQGYGYTF
-	TRBJ1-5	TRBV18	TRBD1	TGTGCCAGCTCACCTGGACAGGGTTCACAGCCCCAGCATTTT	CASSPGQGSQPQHF
-	TRBJ1-1	TRBV19	-	TGTGCCAGTAGTATTCCCCGAGGGGGAGTGGGCCTTGCGGACACTGAAGCTTTCTTT	CASSIPRGGVGLADTEAFF